This TCR beta chain was captured in a study of blood T cell repertoires in COVID-19. Looking at the study overall: COVID-19 samples from acute and convalescent phases originated in the United States, Italy and Spain.

Enrollees, about 18 to 95 years old, lived in 24 US areas. Cohorts were assigned according to the clinical history that participants reported. Measured with immunoSEQ multiplex PCR; TCRdb has only the in-frame clones, and not every one. The sample includes hundreds of thousands of clones, about 90% of them seen just once. This CDR3 comprises 13 residues. CDR1 LNHDA and CDR2 SQIVND come from the germline V gene (reference sequence). V shed 4 bases, J shed 7 bases, and the junction held 3 bases outside the gene matches. The chain employs TRBV19 and TRBJ2-7, with 11 nucleotides matching TRBD2. The sequence was obtained from a woman aged 25 to 39 with acute COVID-19. Sequenced input: PBMCs or T cells enriched from blood (not recorded which). The CDR3 coding sequence is TGTGCCAGTAGTAAACTAGCGGGGGATGAGCAGTACTTC. Encoded protein: CASSKLAGDEQYF.